The 23 T cell receptor beta chains given below trace back to one sample, sequenced in a study of T-cell reconstitution after alpha-beta-depleted transplantation in children. For TCRbeta, the library was prepared with unique molecular identifiers. Via MiXCR, TCRdb re-called the PCR reads, giving one row per CDR3 protein. The profile shows about 250,000 distinct CDR3 sequences, 20% to 30% of them singletons. This specimen consisted of PBMCs, mostly from graft donor cells, obtained 360 days after TCRalphabeta/CD19-depleted stem cell transplant. These receptors were collected from a female patient aged 2-9 years who had a stem cell transplant for congenital amegakaryocytic thrombocytopenia, so the T cells may come from the graft donor.

The V call is TRBV25-1, the J call TRBJ2-3, with D maybe TRBD1 (7 bases). Trimming removed 6 bases from V and 3 bases from J, with 13 bases in between. The CDR3 sequence is 14 residues long. Germline V gene data show CDR1 as MGHDK and CDR2 as SYGVNS. In nucleotides, the CDR3 is TGTGCCAGCAGGGAGACAGGGAGGACAGATACGCAGTATTTT. Translation: CASRETGRTDTQYF.

The V gene is TRBV7-9, the J gene TRBJ2-3; perhaps TRBD1 as D (5 bases). Trimming pared 2 bases from V and 9 bases from J, leaving 15 bases between. This CDR3 is built from 14 residues. Germline V gene lookup returns CDR1 SEHNR and CDR2 FQNEAQ (reference sequence). CDR3 coding DNA: TGTGCCAGCAGCTTACGACAGTGGGTTGAGACGCAGTATTTT. As protein: CASSLRQWVETQYF.

V is TRBV20-1 and J is TRBJ2-1, with D possibly matching TRBD2 (5 bases). The CDR3 consists of 12 residues. Germline values: CDR1 DFQATT, CDR2 SNEGSKA (reference sequence). The CDR3: CHLSRGNNEQFF. CDR3 nucleotide sequence: TGCCACTTGAGCCGGGGAAACAATGAGCAGTTCTTC.

The J gene is TRBJ2-5, the V gene TRBV29-1, with D perhaps assigned TRBD1 or TRBD2 (6 bases each). Trimming removed 6 bases at V and 3 bases at J, with 23 bases between. The CDR3 runs 16 residues. Looked up from germline, CDR1 is SQVTM and CDR2 is ANQGSEA. DNA for the CDR3: TGCAGCGTAGCGAACGAACAGGGCCGGGGGAAAGAGACCCAGTACTTC. It translates to CSVANEQGRGKETQYF.

The chain carries TRBV3-1 and TRBJ1-3; D is unclear. V gave up 0 bases and J gave up 4 bases, with 10 bases separating them. The CDR3 loop spans 15 amino acids. CDR1 is LGHDT and CDR2 is YNNKEL in the germline V gene (reference sequence). CDR3 coding DNA: TGTGCCAGCAGCCAAGATCGGACGGCAGGAAACACCATATATTTT. As protein: CASSQDRTAGNTIYF.

V and J are TRBV20-1 and TRBJ1-1; D unclear. The germline V and J ends were trimmed by 4 bases and 2 bases, with 8 bases remaining between them. This CDR3 contains 12 residues. Per the germline V gene, CDR1 is DFQATT and CDR2 is SNEGSKA (reference sequence). Here the CDR3 DNA reads TGCAGTGCTAAACGGAGAAACACTGAAGCTTTCTTT. Its protein product is CSAKRRNTEAFF.

Only a few counts were recorded for this clonotype. This sequence joins TRBV12-3 or TRBV12-4 and TRBJ2-7; TRBD1 matches at 7 bases. This CDR3 contains 14 residues. The ends lost 3 bases at V and 7 bases at J; junction bases unmatched: 9. The chain's CDR3 is CASSLGQSYDEQYF. The CDR3 coding sequence is TGTGCCAGCAGTTTGGGACAGAGCTACGATGAGCAGTACTTC.

This clonotype was detected many times. The gene calls are TRBV29-1 and TRBJ2-1; the match to TRBD1 covers 11 bases. The CDR3 runs to 14 residues. Germline V gene data show CDR1 as SQVTM and CDR2 as ANQGSEA. The trim removed 6 bases at V and 2 bases at J, leaving 3 bases unmatched. The CDR3 coding sequence is TGCAGCGTGGGACAGGGGGGCCCCTACAATGAGCAGTTCTTC. Translated: CSVGQGGPYNEQFF.

This clonotype has just a few counts. V is TRBV7-3 and J is TRBJ2-1; 8 bases line up with TRBD2. The length of the CDR3 is 13 residues. V dropped 8 bases and J dropped 8; count of bases not matched to a gene: 8. The V gene's germline CDR1 is SGHTA and CDR2 FQGTGA. This CDR3 reads CASSASGPDEQFF. CDR3 DNA: TGTGCCAGCTCCGCTAGCGGGCCAGATGAGCAGTTCTTC.

CDR3 amino acids: CASSLDSGRMHPEQFF. CDR3 sequence (DNA): TGTGCCAGCAGTTTAGATTCAGGACGTATGCACCCTGAGCAGTTCTTC. The chain uses TRBV12-3 or TRBV12-4 and TRBJ2-1; D unclear. V shed 1 base and J shed 9 bases, with 19 bases lying between them. The CDR3 contains 16 residues.

To note about this clonotype: Because the CDR3 is missing its conserved closing phenylalanine or tryptophan, this is likely a read error. V gene TRBV5-1 combines with J gene TRBJ2-1; D perhaps matches TRBD2 (5 bases). CDR3 size: 15 residues. The V gene's germline CDR1 is SGHRS and CDR2 YFSETQ. Trimming removed 4 bases at V and 4 bases at J, with 15 bases between. CDR3 sequence reads: CASSPRLPDYNEQFL. CDR3 nucleotides: TGCGCCAGCAGCCCCCGACTACCGGATTACAATGAGCAGTTCTTA.

This clonotype appeared a few times. The CDR3 DNA sequence: TGTGCCAGCAGCCACCTTGGGACAGGAATCTATGGCTACACCTTC. This sequence encodes CASSHLGTGIYGYTF. The V call is TRBV7-9, the J call TRBJ1-2; 8 bases are shared with TRBD1. Per the germline V gene, CDR1 is SEHNR and CDR2 is FQNEAQ (reference sequence). This CDR3 region has 15 residues. V gave up 5 bases and J gave up 4 bases; unmatched junction bases: 9. The variable domain in full, completed from reference TRBV7-9 and TRBJ1-2, reads DTGVSQNPRHKITKRGQNVTFRCDPISEHNRLYWYRQTLGQGPEFLTYFQNEAQLEKSRLLSDRFSAERPKGSFSTLEIQRTEQGDSAMYLCASSHLGTGIYGYTFGSGTRLTVV.

The V call is TRBV25-1, the J call TRBJ2-3, with D tentatively TRBD1 or TRBD2 (6 bases each). The CDR3 is 16 amino acids. The V and J ends lost 3 bases and 4 bases respectively, with 17 bases between them. Germline V CDR1 and CDR2: MGHDK, SYGVNS. CDR3 sequence (DNA): TGTGCCAGCAGTGACCCTTTCGGAGGGGGGCCAGATACGCAGTATTTT. It codes for CASSDPFGGGPDTQYF.

This clonotype came up a few times. The J gene is TRBJ2-3, the V gene TRBV5-1; D ambiguous. Germline V gene sequence: CDR1 SGHRS, CDR2 YFSETQ. Trimming cost V 4 bases and J 0 bases, with 12 bases left between them. This CDR3 is built from 15 residues. The chain's CDR3 is CASSKSMASTDTQYF. Here the CDR3 DNA reads TGCGCCAGCAGCAAATCGATGGCTAGCACAGATACGCAGTATTTT.

This clonotype was recorded a few times. The chain employs TRBV7-3 and TRBJ2-2; 7 bases fit TRBD2. Trimming at V came to 5 bases and at J to 6 bases, leaving 9 bases not matched to a gene. The germline V gene encodes CDR1 SGHTA and CDR2 FQGTGA. The CDR3 is 15 amino acids. The CDR3 loop reads CASSGVVRGAGELFF. DNA for the CDR3: TGTGCCAGCAGCGGTGTAGTCCGGGGGGCCGGGGAGCTGTTTTTT.

This clonotype showed up just a few times. The chain combines TRBV14 with TRBJ2-2; D unclear. Germline V gene data show CDR1 as SGHDN and CDR2 as FVKESK. Trimming shortened V by 2 bases and J by 6 bases, and 7 bases separated the two germline ends. This CDR3 spans 13 amino acids. Here the CDR3 DNA reads TGTGCCAGCAGCCAAAGGATAGCCGGGGAGCTGTTTTTT. This translates into CASSQRIAGELFF.

This clonotype was observed a few times. The rearrangement uses TRBV10-3 and TRBJ1-6; D not resolved. The V gene lost 2 bases and the J gene lost 8 bases, with 4 bases spanning the gap. The CDR3 is 12 amino acids. Germline V gene lookup returns CDR1 ENHRY and CDR2 SYGVKD. The CDR3 nucleotides read TGTGCCATCAGTGAGCTGGATTCACCCCTCCACTTT. Protein sequence: CAISELDSPLHF.

The chain is built from TRBV20-1 and TRBJ2-7; D may be TRBD1 (6 bases). CDR3 length: 14 amino acids. Germline CDR1 is DFQATT and CDR2 is SNEGSKA (reference sequence). Trimming left V 3 bases short and J 4 bases short, with 16 bases between. The CDR3 reads CSASRQVRTYEQYF. DNA of the CDR3: TGCAGTGCTAGTAGACAGGTGCGAACTTACGAGCAGTACTTC.

A few counts support this clonotype. The chain has TRBV12-3 or TRBV12-4 and TRBJ2-4; the D gene is possibly TRBD1 (5 bases). This CDR3 has 15 amino acids. Trimming cost V 0 bases and J 3 bases, with 9 bases left between them. In DNA, the CDR3 is TGTGCCAGCAGTTTAGCCAGGGTTATCAAAAACATTCAGTACTTC. Translating it yields CASSLARVIKNIQYF.

This clonotype was picked up a small number of times. The genes are TRBV6-1 and TRBJ1-5; maybe TRBD1 (6 bases). The CDR3 is 14 residues long. CDR1 MNHNS and CDR2 SASEGT come from the germline V gene. Trimming removed 10 bases at V and 3 bases at J, with 16 bases between. This chain's CDR3 is CATLLDSINQPQHF. CDR3 DNA sequence: TGTGCCACCCTCTTGGACAGCATCAATCAGCCCCAGCATTTT.

The genes are TRBV6-1 and TRBJ2-2, with D tentatively TRBD2 (6 bases). Trimming removed 8 bases from V and 2 bases from J, with 15 bases in between. Germline V gene lookup returns CDR1 MNHNS and CDR2 SASEGT. The CDR3 spans 15 residues. CDR3 protein: CASGKTGLNTGELFF. In nucleotides, the CDR3 is TGTGCCAGCGGAAAAACGGGACTTAACACCGGGGAGCTGTTTTTT.

The chain has TRBV7-9 and TRBJ2-3; D unresolved. The V gene lost 5 bases and the J gene lost 0 bases, with 9 bases spanning the gap. Looked up from germline, CDR1 is SEHNR and CDR2 is FQNEAQ (reference sequence). The CDR3 covers 14 residues. The CDR3 nucleotides are TGTGCCAGCAGCCTCAGCACTAGCACAGATACGCAGTATTTT. Its protein is CASSLSTSTDTQYF.

In its sample, this clonotype was seen many times. The chain joins TRBV7-9 to TRBJ2-1, with unresolved D. CDR1 is SEHNR, CDR2 FQNEAQ, per germline (reference sequence). Between the trimmed V and J ends, which lost 4 bases and 7 bases, there was a span of 5 bases. This CDR3 has 11 amino acids. The CDR3 nucleotides read TGTGCCAGCAGCTCGAATAATGAGCAGTTCTTC. The encoded protein is CASSSNNEQFF.